These 5 T cell receptor beta chains were all obtained from the same sample, sequenced in a study of beta chain features in type 1 diabetes. Investigators reverse transcribed all isolated RNA, so they sequenced expressed TCRB transcripts. Assay used: immunoSEQ multiplex PCR; TCRdb lists only in-frame clones, some missing. Of hundreds of thousands of clones in the sample, 9% to 10% were seen once. Sequenced input: naive CD4+ T cells from blood. All receptors come from a woman aged 18-29 years in good health.

The chain is built from TRBV5-1 and TRBJ2-3; a weak D match, TRBD1 (6 bases). The CDR3 totals 17 residues. Germline V gives CDR1 SGHRS, CDR2 YFSETQ. With 0 bases removed from V and 2 bases from J, the gap between germline ends came to 16 bases. The CDR3 region is CASSLVGFGGSTDTQYF. For the CDR3, the DNA is TGCGCCAGCAGCTTGGTGGGATTTGGGGGCTCCACAGATACGCAGTATTTT.

This clone was seen more than once but under ten times. The V and J genes are TRBV5-4 and TRBJ1-5; TRBD1 aligns across 7 bases. The J segment lost 4 bases and the V segment lost 4 bases, leaving 5 bases of the junction unmatched. From germline, CDR1 is SGHNT and CDR2 YYREEE (reference sequence). The CDR3 totals 14 residues. The CDR3 loop reads CASSIRQGNQPQHF. CDR3 nucleotide sequence: TGTGCCAGCAGCATTCGACAGGGTAATCAGCCCCAGCATTTT.

The chain joins TRBV30 to TRBJ1-4, with D tentatively TRBD1 (5 bases). The V and J ends lost 0 bases and 7 bases respectively, with 12 bases between them. The CDR3 totals 14 residues. Germline V gene sequence: CDR1 GTSNPN, CDR2 SVGIG (reference sequence). The CDR3 reads CAWSVQGPLEKLFF. In nucleotides, the CDR3 is TGTGCCTGGAGTGTGCAGGGCCCCCTTGAAAAACTGTTTTTT.

The V gene is TRBV5-4, the J gene TRBJ2-3, with 12 bases fitting TRBD2. The CDR3 extends over 16 amino acids. Germline values: CDR1 SGHNT, CDR2 YYREEE (reference sequence). V lost 4 bases and J lost 0; bases outside the gene matches: 3. CDR3 sequence reads: CASSAGTSGSTDTQYF. The CDR3 DNA sequence: TGTGCCAGCAGCGCGGGGACTAGCGGGAGCACAGATACGCAGTATTTT.

The chain recombines TRBV18 with TRBJ2-5; 8 bases fit TRBD2. The CDR3 runs 15 residues. V was clipped by 4 bases and J by 5 bases; unmatched bases: 9. Germline CDR1 reads KGHSH; CDR2 reads LQKENI. The CDR3 nucleotides are TGTGCCAGCTCACGACGTAGCGGGAATGAGGAGACCCAGTACTTC. Translation gives CASSRRSGNEETQYF.